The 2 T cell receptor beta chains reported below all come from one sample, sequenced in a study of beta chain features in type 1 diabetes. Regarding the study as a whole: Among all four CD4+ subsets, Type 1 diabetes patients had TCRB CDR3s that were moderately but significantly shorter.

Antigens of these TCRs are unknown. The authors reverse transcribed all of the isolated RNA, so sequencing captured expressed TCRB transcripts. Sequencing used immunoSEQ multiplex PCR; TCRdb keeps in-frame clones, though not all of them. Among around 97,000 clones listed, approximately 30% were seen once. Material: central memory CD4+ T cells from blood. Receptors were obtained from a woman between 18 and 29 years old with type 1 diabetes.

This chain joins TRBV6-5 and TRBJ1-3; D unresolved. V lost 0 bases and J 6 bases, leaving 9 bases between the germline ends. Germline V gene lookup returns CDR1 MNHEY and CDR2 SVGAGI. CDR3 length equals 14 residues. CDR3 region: CASSYSGDPNTIYF. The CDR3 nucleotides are TGTGCCAGCAGTTACTCGGGAGACCCAAACACCATATATTTT.

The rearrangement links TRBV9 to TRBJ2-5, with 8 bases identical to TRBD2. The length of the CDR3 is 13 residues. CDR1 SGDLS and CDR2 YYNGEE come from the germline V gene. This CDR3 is CSSSVTGGETQYF. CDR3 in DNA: TGTAGTTCCTCTGTGACGGGAGGGGAGACCCAGTACTTC.